One and the same sample provided the 15 T cell receptor beta chains below, sequenced in a study of blood T cell repertoires in COVID-19. TCRdb keeps only in-frame clones here, not all; method: immunoSEQ multiplex PCR. The data hold fewer than 200,000 clones, with around 87% observed a single time. Sequencing was carried out using peripheral blood. The receptors were gathered from a woman aged 70-85 years with COVID-19, enrolled during active disease.

V and J are TRBV19 and TRBJ1-2, with 8 bases aligning to TRBD1. Germline trimming cut 3 bases from V and 8 bases from J; bases unmatched to any gene: 11. The CDR3 runs 15 residues. CDR1 is LNHDA and CDR2 is SQIVND in the germline V gene (reference sequence). For the CDR3, the DNA is TGTGCCAGTAGTATTCTGGACAGGGAATGGGACGGCTACACCTTC. It is translated as CASSILDREWDGYTF.

The gene calls are TRBV18 and TRBJ1-4; 7 bases are a match to TRBD1. The CDR3 has 14 residues. Germline lookup yields CDR1 KGHSH and CDR2 LQKENI. V lost 2 bases and J lost 7; bases outside the gene matches: 4. The chain's CDR3 is CASSPGQALEKLFF. CDR3 nucleotide sequence: TGTGCCAGCTCACCAGGACAGGCGCTTGAAAAACTGTTTTTT.

The chain combines TRBV6-4 with TRBJ2-6, with TRBD1 matching over 8 bases. Losses at the gene ends were 3 bases for V and 0 bases for J; bases not matched to a gene: 10. The CDR3 spans 19 residues. Germline V gene lookup returns CDR1 MRHNA and CDR2 SNTAGT. This chain's CDR3 is CASSEGPGQGNSGANVLTF. Written as DNA, the CDR3 is TGTGCCAGCAGTGAAGGTCCAGGACAGGGAAACTCTGGGGCCAACGTCCTGACTTTC.

This chain joins TRBV19 and TRBJ1-5; TRBD1 is a possible D gene (6 bases). V lost 3 bases to trimming and J lost 6 bases, with 12 bases between them. CDR3 length: 14 residues. In germline, CDR1 is LNHDA, CDR2 SQIVND (reference sequence). CDR3 region: CASSMGGAGQPQHF. As DNA, the CDR3 is TGTGCCAGTAGTATGGGGGGGGCAGGTCAGCCCCAGCATTTT.

The CDR3 sequence is CASGLKGQVSPLHF. The CDR3, as DNA: TGTGCTAGTGGTTTAAAGGGACAGGTTTCACCCCTCCACTTT. The rearrangement uses TRBV12-5 and TRBJ1-6; 8 nucleotides match TRBD1. The CDR3 contains 14 residues. CDR1 LGHNT and CDR2 FRNRAP come from the germline V gene. Losses at the gene ends were 3 bases for V and 9 bases for J; bases not matched to a gene: 4.

The chain recombines TRBV2 with TRBJ2-2, with 9 bases identical to TRBD2. The germline CDR1 and CDR2 sequences are SNHLY and FYNNEI. Trimming at V came to 6 bases and at J to 2 bases, leaving 10 bases not matched to a gene. The length of the CDR3 is 17 residues. CDR3 nucleotide sequence: TGTGCCAGCAGCGGACTAGCGCCGACAAAAAACACCGGGGAGCTGTTTTTT. Protein sequence: CASSGLAPTKNTGELFF.

The chain combines TRBV6-5 with TRBJ1-2; a weak D match, TRBD1 (5 bases). The CDR3 totals 15 residues. CDR1 MNHEY and CDR2 SVGAGI come from the germline V gene. V lost 6 bases, J lost 5 bases, and 19 bases lay in between. The CDR3 DNA sequence: TGTGCCAGCAGGCCCACCGGCAGGGTAGGGTATGGCTACACCTTC. Protein product: CASRPTGRVGYGYTF.

This clone was seen a single time. The chain is built from TRBV30 and TRBJ1-3, with D possibly being TRBD1 (5 bases). The CDR3 runs to 14 residues. CDR1 is GTSNPN and CDR2 is SVGIG in the germline V gene (reference sequence). Trimming took 1 base from V and 3 from J, leaving 10 bases between them. CDR3 coding DNA: TGTGCCTGGAGTGCAGGGAACATTGGAAACACCATATATTTT. Its translation: CAWSAGNIGNTIYF.

CDR3 coding DNA: TGTGCCAGCGGGGCCCAGGCGAGATCGTTGGAGGGCTACACCTTC. Translating gives CASGAQARSLEGYTF. The rearrangement uses TRBV6-5 and TRBJ1-2, with a weak D call TRBD1 (5 bases). This CDR3 comprises 15 residues. The germline V and J ends were trimmed by 8 bases and 8 bases, with 24 bases remaining between them. Germline V CDR1 and CDR2: MNHEY, SVGAGI.

The V call is TRBV25-1, the J call TRBJ2-2; D might be TRBD2 (5 bases). The CDR3 has 15 amino acids. The V gene lost 1 base and the J gene lost 5 bases, with 11 bases spanning the gap. CDR1 MGHDK and CDR2 SYGVNS come from the germline V gene. The CDR3 loop reads CASSEFGRGTGELFF. The CDR3, as DNA: TGTGCCAGCAGTGAATTTGGACGGGGAACCGGGGAGCTGTTTTTT.

This sequence joins TRBV7-2 and TRBJ2-5; no clear D. V shed 2 bases and J shed 5 bases, with 6 bases lying between them. The CDR3 length is 12 residues. Germline CDR1 SGHTA, CDR2 FQGNSA. CDR3 bases: TGTGCCAGCAGCTTACAGGTGGAGACCCAGTACTTC. Its translation is CASSLQVETQYF.

This sequence joins TRBV5-4 and TRBJ2-3, with TRBD2 matching 14 bases. Germline CDR1 is SGHNT and CDR2 is YYREEE (reference sequence). J gave up 0 bases and V 6 bases, and 12 bases lay outside the gene matches. The length of the CDR3 is 19 residues. Written as DNA, the CDR3 is TGTGCCAGCAATCGGGGCGGACTAGCGGGAGGAACTAGCACAGATACGCAGTATTTT. Amino acid sequence: CASNRGGLAGGTSTDTQYF.

The CDR3 nucleotides are TGTGCCAGTAGTATCCGCAGGGGCCGGAGCAATCAGCCCCAGCATTTT. This encodes CASSIRRGRSNQPQHF. The chain combines TRBV19 with TRBJ1-5; tentative D call: TRBD1 (6 bases). V was pared by 3 bases and J by 1 base, with 13 bases between. Per the germline V gene, CDR1 is LNHDA and CDR2 is SQIVND (reference sequence). The CDR3 is 16 residues long.

CDR3 coding DNA: TGTGCCAGCAGCAAAGGGCTGCGGGCCGGTTCTGTCCCCGGGGAGCTGTTTTTT. The encoded protein is CASSKGLRAGSVPGELFF. This chain joins TRBV21-1 and TRBJ2-2; no DNA check was done on the table's D call, TRBD2. TRBV21-1 is assigned pseudogene status. The CDR3 extends over 18 amino acids.

The chain has TRBV6-6 and TRBJ2-7; the D gene is possibly TRBD1 (6 bases). Trimming pared 6 bases from V and 5 bases from J, leaving 20 bases between. This CDR3 comprises 15 residues. The germline gives CDR1 MNHNY, CDR2 SVGAGI (reference sequence). Here the CDR3 DNA reads TGTGCCAGCAGACAGCCCGGGACAAAATACCACGAGCAGTACTTC. This translates into CASRQPGTKYHEQYF.